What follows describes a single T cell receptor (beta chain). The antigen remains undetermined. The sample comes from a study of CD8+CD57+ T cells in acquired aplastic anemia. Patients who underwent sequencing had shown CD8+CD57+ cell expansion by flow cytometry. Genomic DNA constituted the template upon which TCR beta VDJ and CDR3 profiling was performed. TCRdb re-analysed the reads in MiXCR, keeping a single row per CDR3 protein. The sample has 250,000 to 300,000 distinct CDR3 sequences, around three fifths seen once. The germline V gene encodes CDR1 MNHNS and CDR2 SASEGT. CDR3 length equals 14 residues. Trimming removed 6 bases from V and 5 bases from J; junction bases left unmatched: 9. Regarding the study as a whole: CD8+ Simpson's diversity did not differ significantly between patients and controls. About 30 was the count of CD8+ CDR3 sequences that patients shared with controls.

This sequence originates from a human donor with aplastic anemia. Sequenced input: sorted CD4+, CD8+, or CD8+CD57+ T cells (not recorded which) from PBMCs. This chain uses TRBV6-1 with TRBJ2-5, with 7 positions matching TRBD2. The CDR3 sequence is CASRAGLLGETQYF. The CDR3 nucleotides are TGTGCCAGCAGAGCGGGACTTTTAGGGGAGACCCAGTACTTC.